The 3 T cell receptor beta chains below come from one sample, sequenced in a study of neurological immune-mediated disorders. MiXCR was run by TCRdb on the 5' RACE reads, yielding one entry per CDR3 protein. The table has about 20,000 distinct CDR3 sequences, roughly 2.7% seen once. The sample was PBMCs. Receptors were obtained from a woman aged 18-29 years with multiple sclerosis.

This clonotype appeared many times. Here the CDR3 reads CATSDWDDRGETQYF. The CDR3 nucleotides are TGTGCCACCAGTGATTGGGACGACAGGGGAGAGACCCAGTACTTC. This chain connects TRBV24-1 to TRBJ2-5, with TRBD1 matching over 8 bases. J was trimmed by 4 bases and V by 2 bases; bases with no gene match: 5. The germline CDR1 and CDR2 sequences are KGHDR and SFDVKD. CDR3 size: 15 residues.

This clonotype has ten or more counts. The chain joins TRBV6-5 to TRBJ1-1, with 7 bases that match TRBD1. Per the germline V gene, CDR1 is MNHEY and CDR2 is SVGAGI. This CDR3 comprises 14 residues. Unmatched junction bases numbered 4, after V lost 5 bases and J lost 1 base. CDR3 nucleotide sequence: TGTGCCAGCAGTACAAGGACAGGGAACACTGAAGCTTTCTTT. It specifies CASSTRTGNTEAFF.

At least ten counts were recorded for this clonotype. The chain recombines TRBV6-4 with TRBJ2-3; TRBD1 matches at 12 bases. Unmatched junction bases numbered 6, after V lost 4 bases and J lost 4 bases. The germline V gene has CDR1 MRHNA and CDR2 SNTAGT. The CDR3 has 16 residues. The CDR3 nucleotides read TGTGCCAGCAGTGGGAAGGGACAGGGGGCGTCAGATACGCAGTATTTT. Protein: CASSGKGQGASDTQYF.